This T cell receptor beta chain was sequenced for a study of OX40 agonist ivuxolimab in advanced cancers. Across the whole study: Cohort: more than 75% men, mean age about 62, aged roughly 20 to 79. Study-level points and caveats: On average, CD8+ T cells showed a greater number of expanded clones than CD4+.

Details on this clone: Antigen specificity is unknown.

Germline V gene sequence: CDR1 LNHDA, CDR2 SQIVND (reference sequence). The junction had 7 bases not matched to a gene; V was cut back by 10 bases and J by 7 bases. The CDR3 extends over 12 amino acids. Here immunoSEQ multiplex PCR was the method, and the copy in TCRdb shows in-frame clones only, minus some. Here the sample spans some 70,000 clones, approximately 90% being singletons. This TCR derives from an adult with an advanced solid tumor such as melanoma, head and neck, liver or kidney cancer. V and J are TRBV19 and TRBJ2-1; TRBD2 matches at 7 bases. The starting material was CD4+ or CD8+ T cells sorted from blood, obtained in a trial of the OX40 agonist ivuxolimab. The CDR3 DNA reads TGTGCCACCCACGGGGGGACGAATGAGCAGTTCTTC. Amino acid sequence: CATHGGTNEQFF.